These 20 T cell receptor beta chains originate from one sample sequenced in a study of blood T cell repertoires in COVID-19. Using immunoSEQ multiplex PCR, the repertoire was profiled, and TCRdb retains in-frame clones only, with some absent. The table records more than 65,000 clones, approximately 89% of them present only once. The sequenced sample consisted of peripheral blood. The receptors originated from a man older than 75 with acute or convalescent COVID-19.

This CDR3 reads CASSDNAGGLGNEQFF. CDR3 in DNA: TGTGCCAGCAGTGACAATGCGGGAGGGCTGGGCAATGAGCAGTTCTTC. This chain connects TRBV6-4 to TRBJ2-1, with 9 bases aligning to TRBD2. CDR1 and CDR2 (germline): MRHNA, SNTAGT. The trim removed 2 bases at V and 6 bases at J, leaving 8 bases unmatched. This CDR3 has 16 residues.

J is TRBJ2-7 and V is TRBV5-1; the match to TRBD2 covers 10 bases. This CDR3 region has 15 residues. CDR1 and CDR2 (germline): SGHRS, YFSETQ. With 0 bases clipped from V and 6 bases from J, the junction kept 6 bases outside the gene matches. Here the CDR3 reads CASSLASAGGPEQYF. CDR3 DNA: TGCGCCAGCAGCTTGGCGTCAGCGGGGGGGCCCGAGCAGTACTTC.

The V gene is TRBV19, the J gene TRBJ1-6; D possibly corresponds to TRBD1 (5 bases). Germline values: CDR1 LNHDA, CDR2 SQIVND (reference sequence). The CDR3 runs 17 residues. V lost 6 bases and J lost 2, with 17 bases in between. The CDR3 here is CASSTGGGFAYNSPLHF. The CDR3 region has the DNA TGTGCCAGTAGCACTGGGGGGGGTTTCGCCTATAATTCACCCCTCCACTTT. Together with reference TRBV19 and TRBJ1-6, the CDR3 gives the full variable domain: DGGITQSPKYLFRKEGQNVTLSCEQNLNHDAMYWYRQDPGQGLRLIYYSQIVNDFQKGDIAEGYSVSREKKESFPLTVTSAQKNPTAFYLCASSTGGGFAYNSPLHFGNGTRLTVT.

The chain uses TRBV19 and TRBJ2-7; perhaps TRBD1 as D (6 bases). The germline V gene encodes CDR1 LNHDA and CDR2 SQIVND (reference sequence). This CDR3 has 13 amino acids. V lost 3 bases and J 5 bases, leaving 11 bases between the germline ends. The CDR3 DNA is TGTGCCAGTAGTATGATACAGGGAGACGAGCAGTACTTC. Protein product: CASSMIQGDEQYF.

The chain joins TRBV30 to TRBJ2-3, with TRBD1 matching 9 bases. The germline V gene has CDR1 GTSNPN and CDR2 SVGIG (reference sequence). The CDR3 extends over 15 amino acids. V lost 4 bases and J lost 2; bases outside the gene matches: 7. The CDR3 region has the DNA TGTGCCTGGATCATCCGGGACAGGGCCACAGATACGCAGTATTTT. This gives the protein CAWIIRDRATDTQYF.

The J gene is TRBJ2-3, the V gene TRBV29-1; 7 nucleotides match TRBD1. The CDR3 loop spans 14 amino acids. The germline V gene encodes CDR1 SQVTM and CDR2 ANQGSEA. V lost 7 bases, J lost 0 bases, and 7 bases stayed unmatched. The CDR3 DNA sequence: TGCAGCGCAGGGGGACAGCCCAGCACAGATACGCAGTATTTT. Translated: CSAGGQPSTDTQYF.

The chain links TRBV10-1 to TRBJ2-1, with 7 bases aligning to TRBD2. This CDR3 has 15 residues. CDR1 WNHNN and CDR2 SYGVQD come from the germline V gene (reference sequence). Losses at the gene ends were 4 bases for V and 7 bases for J; bases not matched to a gene: 10. The CDR3 sequence is CASSAGGPPENEQFF. The CDR3 region has the DNA TGCGCCAGCAGTGCGGGAGGCCCCCCGGAAAATGAGCAGTTCTTC.

V and J are TRBV12-5 and TRBJ1-1; the D gene is possibly TRBD1 (5 bases). The ends were cut back, 6 bases at V and 1 base at J, with 12 bases in the middle. This CDR3 comprises 14 residues. In germline, CDR1 is LGHNT, CDR2 FRNRAP. CDR3 DNA: TGTGCTAGTGGCCAGACAGTGGGGAACACTGAAGCTTTCTTT. Protein: CASGQTVGNTEAFF.

The chain links TRBV7-8 to TRBJ2-1; 7 nucleotides match TRBD1. The CDR3 length is 16 residues. Germline-derived CDR1 and CDR2 are SGHVS and FQNEAQ. With V trimmed by 4 bases and J by 2 bases, 8 bases remained unmatched. The CDR3 DNA sequence: TGTGCCAGCAGCTACCTCCCCGGGACAGCCTACAATGAGCAGTTCTTC. This translates into CASSYLPGTAYNEQFF. Together with reference TRBV7-8 and TRBJ2-1, the CDR3 gives the full variable domain: GAGVSQSPRYKVAKRGQDVALRCDPISGHVSLFWYQQALGQGPEFLTYFQNEAQLDKSGLPSDRFFAERPEGSVSTLKIQRTQQEDSAVYLCASSYLPGTAYNEQFFGPGTRLTVL.

The chain combines TRBV19 with TRBJ1-1; perhaps TRBD1 as D (6 bases). Germline values: CDR1 LNHDA, CDR2 SQIVND (reference sequence). V lost 6 bases, J lost 4 bases, and 12 bases lay in between. The CDR3 is made up of 13 amino acids. The chain's CDR3 is CASRNRVGTEAFF. In nucleotides, the CDR3 is TGTGCCAGTAGGAACAGGGTTGGCACTGAAGCTTTCTTT.

The genes are TRBV9 and TRBJ2-5, with D uncertain. Germline V gene sequence: CDR1 SGDLS, CDR2 YYNGEE. The CDR3 length is 14 residues. V dropped 4 bases and J dropped 5 bases, with 15 bases sitting between them. CDR3: CASSRARGWETQYF. CDR3 in DNA: TGTGCCAGCAGCCGAGCTAGAGGTTGGGAGACCCAGTACTTC.

V and J are TRBV5-4 and TRBJ2-1; TRBD2 matches 9 bases. The CDR3 runs to 15 residues. Unmatched junction bases numbered 11, after V lost 4 bases and J lost 9 bases. Germline CDR1 and CDR2: SGHNT and YYREEE (reference sequence). CDR3 amino acids: CASSRDGGRGAEQFF. CDR3 coding DNA: TGTGCCAGCAGCCGGGACGGCGGGAGGGGGGCTGAGCAGTTCTTC. Based on the CDR3 plus reference TRBV5-4 and TRBJ2-1, the full variable domain is ETGVTQSPTHLIKTRGQQVTLRCSSQSGHNTVSWYQQALGQGPQFIFQYYREEENGRGNFPPRFSGLQFPNYSSELNVNALELDDSALYLCASSRDGGRGAEQFFGPGTRLTVL.

As DNA, the CDR3 is TGTGCCAGCAGCTCCCCCAGAGGGTTACAGGGACGGAACACTGAAGCTTTCTTT. Amino acids: CASSSPRGLQGRNTEAFF. This chain connects TRBV7-3 to TRBJ1-1; D may be TRBD1 (6 bases). The CDR3 is made up of 18 amino acids. Germline CDR1 reads SGHTA; CDR2 reads FQGTGA. V was trimmed by 4 bases and J by 1 base, leaving 22 bases between them.

This chain joins TRBV5-1 and TRBJ2-3; tentatively, D is TRBD1 (6 bases). The CDR3 is 15 residues long. The germline V gene encodes CDR1 SGHRS and CDR2 YFSETQ. With 5 bases removed from V and 2 bases from J, the gap between germline ends came to 15 bases. The CDR3 nucleotides read TGCGCCAGCAGAAGCACCTGGGACACCACAGATACGCAGTATTTT. It translates to CASRSTWDTTDTQYF.

The V gene is TRBV2, the J gene TRBJ2-5; tentatively, D is TRBD2 (5 bases). This CDR3 has 13 amino acids. Trimming removed 10 bases at V and 3 bases at J, with 15 bases between. The germline gives CDR1 SNHLY, CDR2 FYNNEI. Here the CDR3 DNA reads TGTGCCACCCAAACATGGCGGGAAGAGACCCAGTACTTC. This codes for CATQTWREETQYF.

This chain connects TRBV18 to TRBJ2-2; D not resolved. CDR3 length: 15 amino acids. Germline CDR1 reads KGHSH; CDR2 reads LQKENI. V gave up 3 bases and J gave up 3 bases, with 11 bases separating them. CDR3 DNA: TGTGCCAGCTCACCTAGTCCTTCCCACACCGGGGAGCTGTTTTTT. The encoded protein is CASSPSPSHTGELFF.

The V call is TRBV7-2, the J call TRBJ1-2; the D gene is possibly TRBD1 (5 bases). This CDR3 contains 13 residues. Germline V gene data show CDR1 as SGHTA and CDR2 as FQGNSA. The ends were cut back, 8 bases at V and 2 bases at J, with 12 bases in the middle. The CDR3 coding sequence is TGTGCCAGCCATCCAGGGTTGAACTATGGCTACACCTTC. It specifies CASHPGLNYGYTF.

This clone has only one observation. The chain links TRBV27 to TRBJ2-7, with 8 bases identical to TRBD2. The germline V gene encodes CDR1 MNHEY and CDR2 SMNVEV (reference sequence). Germline trimming cut 2 bases from V and 5 bases from J; bases unmatched to any gene: 23. The CDR3 sequence is 20 residues long. CDR3 sequence reads: CASSLKRWTSSPLETHEQYF. The CDR3 nucleotides are TGTGCCAGCAGTTTAAAGAGGTGGACTAGCAGTCCCCTCGAGACCCACGAGCAGTACTTC.

The rearrangement uses TRBV5-1 and TRBJ1-3; the D is unclear. Trimming stripped 4 bases from V and 3 bases from J, with 14 bases between. Germline V gives CDR1 SGHRS, CDR2 YFSETQ. The CDR3 runs to 15 residues. The CDR3 loop reads CASSPDGKFGNTIYF. CDR3 coding DNA: TGCGCCAGCAGCCCGGACGGGAAGTTTGGAAACACCATATATTTT.

The V call is TRBV29-1, the J call TRBJ1-4; 7 positions match TRBD1. The CDR3 totals 13 residues. J gave up 10 bases and V 7 bases, and 12 bases lay outside the gene matches. Germline CDR1 and CDR2: SQVTM and ANQGSEA. This CDR3 reads CSARQGQVGKLFF. The CDR3, as DNA: TGCAGCGCCAGACAGGGCCAAGTCGGAAAACTGTTTTTT. Combining the CDR3 with reference TRBV29-1 and TRBJ1-4 gives the whole variable domain SAVISQKPSRDICQRGTSLTIQCQVDSQVTMMFWYRQQPGQSLTLIATANQGSEATYESGFVIDKFPISRPNLTFSTLTVSNMSPEDSSIYLCSARQGQVGKLFFGSGTQLSVL.